These T cell receptor beta chains were read from a single sample in a study of T cell repertoires in cytomegalovirus infection. TCRdb reprocessed the reads via MiXCR and lists one record per CDR3 protein. In the table there are under 850,000 distinct CDR3 sequences, 35% of which are singletons. Sequencing was carried out using PBMCs. Receptors were obtained from a human donor in good health (CMV status not recorded). Some clones in this sample may be carry-over from other donors' samples. CDR3s include the opening cysteine and the closing phenylalanine or tryptophan. D genes are given only for firm matches. Only part of the rows carry a size: once, few, many, or a class if the clone is expanded.

V gene: TRBV27; D gene: NA; J gene: TRBJ1-2; clone size: NA; CDR3 DNA: TGTGCCAGCAGTCCTAGGACGGGACACAACTATGGCTACACCTTC; CDR3 protein: CASSPRTGHNYGYTF
V gene: TRBV18; D gene: NA; J gene: TRBJ2-2; clone size: NA; CDR3 DNA: TGTGCCAGCTCCCGACTTCTGGGCCAGAACACCGGGGAGCTGTTTTTT; CDR3 protein: CASSRLLGQNTGELFF
V gene: TRBV6-5; D gene: TRBD1; J gene: TRBJ2-7; clone size: few; CDR3 DNA: TGTGCCAGCAGTTACAACGCAATCGGGACAGGGGGAACCGACCTCTACGAGCAGTACTTC; CDR3 protein: CASSYNAIGTGGTDLYEQYF
V gene: TRBV20-1; D gene: NA; J gene: TRBJ1-5; clone size: NA; CDR3 DNA: TGCAGTGCTAGAAGTCGGATGGACAATCAGCCCCAGCATTTT; CDR3 protein: CSARSRMDNQPQHF
V gene: TRBV14; D gene: NA; J gene: TRBJ2-3; clone size: few; CDR3 DNA: TGTGCCAGCAGCCAAGAGAGTGCCGCAGATACGCAGTATTTT; CDR3 protein: CASSQESAADTQYF
V gene: TRBV28; D gene: NA; J gene: TRBJ1-1; clone size: few; CDR3 DNA: TGTGCCAGCATTGCACAGAACACTGAAGCTTTCTTT; CDR3 protein: CASIAQNTEAFF
V gene: TRBV27; D gene: NA; J gene: TRBJ1-2; clone size: NA; CDR3 DNA: TGTGCCAGCAGTTTTGCGGGGGAGGAGGGCTACACCTTC; CDR3 protein: CASSFAGEEGYTF
V gene: TRBV6-2/TRBV6-3; D gene: NA; J gene: TRBJ1-2; clone size: NA; CDR3 DNA: TGTGCCAGCAGCTCCCCATTCAGAACGGGTGGCTACACCTTC; CDR3 protein: CASSSPFRTGGYTF
V gene: TRBV7-2; D gene: TRBD2; J gene: TRBJ2-1; clone size: many; CDR3 DNA: TGTGCCAGCAGCCCTAGCGGGGGACCTAATGAGCAGTTCTTC; CDR3 protein: CASSPSGGPNEQFF
V gene: TRBV7-2; D gene: TRBD2; J gene: TRBJ2-3; clone size: NA; CDR3 DNA: TGTGCCAGCAGCTTAGGCGGCGGGAGGGTCTCAGATACGCAGTATTTT; CDR3 protein: CASSLGGGRVSDTQYF
V gene: TRBV6-5; D gene: NA; J gene: TRBJ2-3; clone size: NA; CDR3 DNA: TGTGCCAGCAGTTCCCCCGCGGGGGCCTATACGCAGTATTTT; CDR3 protein: CASSSPAGAYTQYF
V gene: TRBV28; D gene: NA; J gene: TRBJ2-7; clone size: many; CDR3 DNA: TGTGCCAGCAGTTCTAGCGACTCCTACGAGCAGTACTTC; CDR3 protein: CASSSSDSYEQYF
V gene: TRBV7-8; D gene: NA; J gene: TRBJ2-5; clone size: many; CDR3 DNA: TGTGCCAGCAGCTTACGTCCACACCGCCGCCAGGAGACCCAGTACTTC; CDR3 protein: CASSLRPHRRQETQYF
V gene: TRBV4-1; D gene: NA; J gene: TRBJ2-5; clone size: NA; CDR3 DNA: TGCGCCAGCAGCCAATACCCTAAGGGGGGACAAGAGACCCAGTACTTC; CDR3 protein: CASSQYPKGGQETQYF
V gene: TRBV5-6; D gene: TRBD1; J gene: TRBJ1-2; clone size: NA; CDR3 DNA: TGTGCCAGCAGCTTGGGGGACAGTTTTGGCTATGGCTACACCTTC; CDR3 protein: CASSLGDSFGYGYTF
V gene: TRBV7-9; D gene: TRBD1; J gene: TRBJ1-5; clone size: few; CDR3 DNA: TGTGCCAGCAGCCCGGGACAGGGGAAGAGTCAGCCCCAGCATTTT; CDR3 protein: CASSPGQGKSQPQHF
V gene: TRBV7-8; D gene: TRBD2; J gene: TRBJ2-5; clone size: many; CDR3 DNA: TGTGCCAGCAGCTTAGCCTCTCCGTTCGGACTAGCGGGGAAAGAGACCCAGTACTTC; CDR3 protein: CASSLASPFGLAGKETQYF
V gene: TRBV29-1; D gene: NA; J gene: TRBJ1-5; clone size: NA; CDR3 DNA: TGCAGCGTTGAAGATGGGTGGAGGACCCAGCATTTT; CDR3 protein: CSVEDGWRTQHF
V gene: TRBV7-2; D gene: NA; J gene: TRBJ1-5; clone size: NA; CDR3 DNA: TGTGCCAGCAGCCTTCGGACAGCTAATCAGCCCCAGCATTTT; CDR3 protein: CASSLRTANQPQHF
V gene: TRBV10-2; D gene: NA; J gene: TRBJ2-5; clone size: few; CDR3 DNA: TGCGCCAGCAGTGATCCGGCAGAACAAGAGACCCAGTACTTC; CDR3 protein: CASSDPAEQETQYF
V gene: TRBV7-6; D gene: TRBD2; J gene: TRBJ2-2; clone size: few; CDR3 DNA: TGTGCCAGCAGCTTAGGTCGGCTAAGCGGGGGCTCGAACACCGGGGAGCTGTTTTTT; CDR3 protein: CASSLGRLSGGSNTGELFF
V gene: TRBV15; D gene: NA; J gene: TRBJ1-4; clone size: NA; CDR3 DNA: TGTGCCACCAGCAGAGAGGGATCCGGGGGTGAAAAACTGTTTTTT; CDR3 protein: CATSREGSGGEKLFF
V gene: TRBV20-1; D gene: NA; J gene: TRBJ1-1; clone size: NA; CDR3 DNA: TGCAGTGCTAGAGATCTTCCCGGGGATACTGAAGCTTTCTTT; CDR3 protein: CSARDLPGDTEAFF
V gene: TRBV20-1; D gene: NA; J gene: TRBJ1-3; clone size: once; CDR3 DNA: TGCAGTGCTATCTGGGGAAACACCATATATTTT; CDR3 protein: CSAIWGNTIYF
V gene: TRBV5-1; D gene: TRBD2; J gene: TRBJ2-5; clone size: NA; CDR3 DNA: TGCGCCAGCAGCTTAGAAAGCGGGGGGGCCCGAGAGACCCAGTACTTC; CDR3 protein: CASSLESGGARETQYF
V gene: TRBV28; D gene: NA; J gene: TRBJ2-7; clone size: many; CDR3 DNA: TGTGCCAGCAGCCCTTCCAGGGTCCCCTACGAGCAGTACTTC; CDR3 protein: CASSPSRVPYEQYF
V gene: TRBV25-1; D gene: NA; J gene: TRBJ1-1; clone size: NA; CDR3 DNA: TGTGCCAGCACCAAGGGGGGGAGCACTGAAGCTTTCTTT; CDR3 protein: CASTKGGSTEAFF
V gene: TRBV19; D gene: NA; J gene: TRBJ2-6; clone size: NA; CDR3 DNA: TGTGCCAGTAGTATTATTGGGGCGTTTGACTCTGGGGCCAACGTCCTGACTTTC; CDR3 protein: CASSIIGAFDSGANVLTF
V gene: TRBV28; D gene: NA; J gene: TRBJ1-6; clone size: NA; CDR3 DNA: TGTGCCAGCAGTTTTCCCTTTGTAGATTCACCCCTCCACTTT; CDR3 protein: CASSFPFVDSPLHF
V gene: TRBV7-9; D gene: NA; J gene: TRBJ1-5; clone size: NA; CDR3 DNA: TGTGCCAGCAGCCCATTTAATAATCAGCCCCGGCATTTT; CDR3 protein: CASSPFNNQPRHF
V gene: TRBV5-8; D gene: TRBD1; J gene: TRBJ1-5; clone size: NA; CDR3 DNA: TGTGCCAGCAGCGCCGGGACAGCCAGCAATCAGCCCCAGCATTTT; CDR3 protein: CASSAGTASNQPQHF
V gene: TRBV19; D gene: NA; J gene: TRBJ2-1; clone size: NA; CDR3 DNA: TGTGCCAGTAGTATCCCCGGGGGAGTCAATGAGCAGTTCTTC; CDR3 protein: CASSIPGGVNEQFF
V gene: TRBV7-2; D gene: NA; J gene: TRBJ1-4; clone size: few; CDR3 DNA: TGTGCCAGCAGCCCCTGGGGAACAACAGTTGAAAAACTGTTTTTT; CDR3 protein: CASSPWGTTVEKLFF
V gene: TRBV29-1; D gene: TRBD1; J gene: TRBJ1-4; clone size: NA; CDR3 DNA: TGCAGCGTTGGGGGTACAGGGGGAACTAATGAAAAACTGTTTTTT; CDR3 protein: CSVGGTGGTNEKLFF
V gene: TRBV11-3; D gene: NA; J gene: TRBJ2-5; clone size: NA; CDR3 DNA: TGTGCCAGCAGCTTAGGGCATGCAGGGATCGGGGAGACCCAGTACTTC; CDR3 protein: CASSLGHAGIGETQYF
V gene: TRBV7-2; D gene: NA; J gene: TRBJ2-7; clone size: many; CDR3 DNA: TGTGCCAGCAGCTTAGGAGGAACAGTTCACGAGCAGTACTTC; CDR3 protein: CASSLGGTVHEQYF
V gene: TRBV12-3/TRBV12-4; D gene: NA; J gene: TRBJ1-2; clone size: NA; CDR3 DNA: TGTGCCAGCAGCCTGACAGGAGCTAACTATGGCTACACCTTC; CDR3 protein: CASSLTGANYGYTF
V gene: TRBV11-2; D gene: NA; J gene: TRBJ1-2; clone size: NA; CDR3 DNA: TGTGCCAGCAGCCGCCGGCCAGATACAGGGTACACCTTC; CDR3 protein: CASSRRPDTGYTF
V gene: TRBV28; D gene: NA; J gene: TRBJ1-2; clone size: NA; CDR3 DNA: TGTGCCAGCAGTTTAAAGCTGACGTCCGGGGGCTACACCTTC; CDR3 protein: CASSLKLTSGGYTF
V gene: TRBV15; D gene: NA; J gene: TRBJ2-2; clone size: NA; CDR3 DNA: TGTGCCACCAGCAGAGGGACGACGACCGGGGAGCTGTTTTTT; CDR3 protein: CATSRGTTTGELFF
V gene: TRBV7-8; D gene: TRBD1; J gene: TRBJ1-1; clone size: NA; CDR3 DNA: TGTGCCATAAAAGCTCGGGACAGGGATACTTACACTGAAGCTTTCTTT; CDR3 protein: CAIKARDRDTYTEAFF
V gene: TRBV4-2; D gene: NA; J gene: TRBJ2-7; clone size: NA; CDR3 DNA: TGTGCCAGCAGCCAAGAAGCCGCGCGCGAGCAGTACTTC; CDR3 protein: CASSQEAAREQYF
V gene: TRBV6-5; D gene: TRBD1; J gene: TRBJ1-2; clone size: NA; CDR3 DNA: TGTGCCAGCAGTTACTCGACAGGGGCGAGTGGGGGCTACACCTTC; CDR3 protein: CASSYSTGASGGYTF
V gene: TRBV7-2; D gene: TRBD1; J gene: TRBJ2-7; clone size: many; CDR3 DNA: TGTGCCAGCAGAAGGGTGGGGGACAGGGGATCCCACGAGCAGTACTTC; CDR3 protein: CASRRVGDRGSHEQYF
V gene: TRBV7-2; D gene: TRBD1; J gene: TRBJ1-1; clone size: once; CDR3 DNA: TGTGCCAGCAGCCCTCATGCCGGGACAGGGACAACTGAAGCTTTCTTT; CDR3 protein: CASSPHAGTGTTEAFF
V gene: TRBV28; D gene: TRBD1; J gene: TRBJ1-5; clone size: few; CDR3 DNA: TGTGCCAGCAGTTTCCTCGGACAGGTTGGCAATCAGCCCCAGCATTTT; CDR3 protein: CASSFLGQVGNQPQHF
V gene: TRBV7-8; D gene: NA; J gene: TRBJ2-7; clone size: NA; CDR3 DNA: TGTGCCAGCAGCTTAGCCTTGGGACCGAGCTCTTCTTCCTACGAGCAGTACTTC; CDR3 protein: CASSLALGPSSSSYEQYF
V gene: TRBV3-1; D gene: NA; J gene: TRBJ2-1; clone size: NA; CDR3 DNA: TGTGCCAGCAGCCATTCCTCATTGCAGTTCTTC; CDR3 protein: CASSHSSLQFF
V gene: TRBV9; D gene: NA; J gene: TRBJ1-1; clone size: NA; CDR3 DNA: TGTGCCAGCAGCGTAGCGGATTTCACTGAAGCTTTCTTT; CDR3 protein: CASSVADFTEAFF
V gene: TRBV28; D gene: TRBD1; J gene: TRBJ1-1; clone size: NA; CDR3 DNA: TGTGCCAGCAGTCTTAGACAGGGTCGAAGTACTGAAGCTTTCTTT; CDR3 protein: CASSLRQGRSTEAFF
V gene: TRBV11-2; D gene: NA; J gene: TRBJ2-7; clone size: NA; CDR3 DNA: TGTGCCAGCAGCTCGCCTCCGACCTACGAGCAGTACTTC; CDR3 protein: CASSSPPTYEQYF
V gene: TRBV5-1; D gene: TRBD2; J gene: TRBJ2-1; clone size: few; CDR3 DNA: TGCGCCAGCAGCTTGAGGAGCGGGAGCCAAGGGAATGAGCAGTTCTTC; CDR3 protein: CASSLRSGSQGNEQFF
V gene: TRBV6-6; D gene: TRBD1; J gene: TRBJ1-1; clone size: NA; CDR3 DNA: TGTGCCAGCAGTTTACAGGGGGCTGGGATCGGTCGTGGTGAAGCTTTCTTT; CDR3 protein: CASSLQGAGIGRGEAFF
V gene: TRBV28; D gene: TRBD1; J gene: TRBJ2-1; clone size: few; CDR3 DNA: TGTGCCAGCAGGATACAGGGGGCGTCCTACAATGAGCAGTTCTTC; CDR3 protein: CASRIQGASYNEQFF
V gene: TRBV6-6; D gene: TRBD2; J gene: TRBJ2-7; clone size: NA; CDR3 DNA: TGTGCCAGCAGCCCCCGGGGGGGCGATAGCTCCTACGAGCAGTACTTC; CDR3 protein: CASSPRGGDSSYEQYF
V gene: TRBV6-6; D gene: NA; J gene: TRBJ1-5; clone size: NA; CDR3 DNA: TGTGCCAGCAGTTACTCGAGTAGTGGCCAGCCCCAGCATTTT; CDR3 protein: CASSYSSSGQPQHF
V gene: TRBV28; D gene: TRBD1; J gene: TRBJ2-7; clone size: once; CDR3 DNA: TGTGCCAGCAGTTACCATGGACAGGGGACCTACGAGCAGTACTTC; CDR3 protein: CASSYHGQGTYEQYF
V gene: TRBV2; D gene: TRBD1; J gene: TRBJ1-5; clone size: NA; CDR3 DNA: TGTGCCAGCAGTGAAGGGGCACAGGGGGCAGGGCAGCCCCAGCATTTT; CDR3 protein: CASSEGAQGAGQPQHF
V gene: TRBV12-3/TRBV12-4; D gene: NA; J gene: TRBJ2-1; clone size: few; CDR3 DNA: TGTGCCAGCACGGAGGGCAGCCCCTACAATGAGCAGTTCTTC; CDR3 protein: CASTEGSPYNEQFF
V gene: TRBV28; D gene: TRBD1; J gene: TRBJ1-4; clone size: many; CDR3 DNA: TGTGCCAGCAGCCGACAGGGATTTAATGAAAAACTGTTTTTT; CDR3 protein: CASSRQGFNEKLFF